This entry lists 29 T cell receptor beta chains sequenced from one sample in a study of beta chain features in type 1 diabetes. The authors reverse transcribed all of the isolated RNA, so sequencing captured expressed TCRB transcripts. Here immunoSEQ multiplex PCR was the method, and the copy in TCRdb shows in-frame clones only, minus some. The sample includes about 470,000 clones, about 29% seen only once; the top ten take 0.06% to 0.07%. Sequencing was done on a sample of naive CD4+ T cells from blood. The receptors shown here come from a man younger than 35 in good health.

About this clone: This sample includes further DNA sequences coding for the same CDR3. In DNA form, the CDR3 reads TGTGCCAGCAGTTATGAGAATGAGCAGTTCTTC. Protein product: CASSYENEQFF. The V and J genes are TRBV6-5 and TRBJ2-1; the D is unclear. Looked up from germline, CDR1 is MNHEY and CDR2 is SVGAGI. This CDR3 spans 11 amino acids. V shed 3 bases and J shed 7 bases, with 4 bases lying between them.

The V gene is TRBV5-6, the J gene TRBJ2-7; D call uncertain. This CDR3 spans 11 amino acids. Germline V gene sequence: CDR1 SGHDT, CDR2 YYEEEE. V lost 2 bases to trimming and J lost 4 bases, with 4 bases between them. The DNA for the CDR3 is TGTGCCAGCAGCTTACAGTACGAGCAGTACTTC. Protein sequence: CASSLQYEQYF.

The rearrangement uses TRBV30 and TRBJ2-5, with 8 positions matching TRBD1. The V segment lost 2 bases and the J segment 5 bases; nucleotides outside the gene matches: 7. The CDR3 runs to 14 residues. Germline-derived CDR1 and CDR2 are GTSNPN and SVGIG (reference sequence). CDR3 amino acids: CAWSRTGFGETQYF. CDR3 in DNA: TGTGCCTGGAGTCGGACAGGGTTCGGGGAGACCCAGTACTTC.

This clone occurred a few times. This chain connects TRBV11-3 to TRBJ2-3, with TRBD1 matching over 10 bases. Germline CDR1 SGHNT, CDR2 YENEEA. V lost 5 bases and J lost 8; bases outside the gene matches: 7. The CDR3 is 14 amino acids. In nucleotides, the CDR3 is TGTGCCAGCAGCCTGGGACAGGGGATGGGTACGCAGTATTTT. Translating it yields CASSLGQGMGTQYF.

This clone was seen only a few times. The rearrangement links TRBV30 to TRBJ2-3; 14 nucleotides align to TRBD2. Trimming cost V 7 bases and J 1 base; bases outside gene matches: 1. This CDR3 contains 14 residues. Germline CDR1 and CDR2: GTSNPN and SVGIG (reference sequence). CDR3 sequence reads: CALGLAGGTDTQYF. CDR3 bases: TGTGCCTTGGGACTAGCGGGAGGCACAGATACGCAGTATTTT.

This clone was seen more than once but under ten times. V gene TRBV30 combines with J gene TRBJ2-5; no clear D. Germline CDR1 and CDR2: GTSNPN and SVGIG (reference sequence). The CDR3 has 14 residues. Between the trimmed V and J ends, which lost 0 bases and 7 bases, there was a span of 15 bases. The CDR3 sequence is CAWSVLGTIWTQYF. For the CDR3, the DNA is TGTGCCTGGAGTGTACTGGGTACGATTTGGACCCAGTACTTC.

The V and J genes are TRBV29-1 and TRBJ2-1; D might be TRBD2 (7 bases). Deletions cut 2 bases from V and 5 bases from J, with 13 bases between. There are 14 residues in the CDR3. Germline V gene lookup returns CDR1 SQVTM and CDR2 ANQGSEA. For the CDR3, the DNA is TGCAGCGTTGAACGGGGGGCGAATAACAATGAGCAGTTCTTC. Translated, it gives CSVERGANNNEQFF.

This clone was detected a few times. The chain couples TRBV29-1 to TRBJ2-1, with 7 bases matching TRBD1. The CDR3 is 15 residues long. The V and J ends lost 5 bases and 6 bases, in that order; junction bases with no gene match: 13. The V gene's germline CDR1 is SQVTM and CDR2 ANQGSEA. CDR3 sequence: CSVSTPQGTTNEQFF. In DNA form, the CDR3 reads TGCAGCGTTTCCACGCCACAGGGGACGACCAATGAGCAGTTCTTC.

The rearrangement links TRBV5-6 to TRBJ2-1, with 7 bases lining up with TRBD2. The V segment lost 6 bases and the J segment 7 bases; nucleotides outside the gene matches: 13. CDR3 length: 15 residues. Per the germline V gene, CDR1 is SGHDT and CDR2 is YYEEEE. CDR3 residues: CASNLAGGSSNEQFF. For the CDR3, the DNA is TGTGCCAGCAACTTAGCTGGCGGGAGCTCAAATGAGCAGTTCTTC. Filled out from reference TRBV5-6 and TRBJ2-1, the complete variable domain reads DAGVTQSPTHLIKTRGQQVTLRCSPKSGHDTVSWYQQALGQGPQFIFQYYEEEERQRGNFPDRFSGHQFPNYSSELNVNALLLGDSALYLCASNLAGGSSNEQFFGPGTRLTVL.

The chain uses TRBV30 and TRBJ1-5, with TRBD1 identical over 7 bases. V was pared by 0 bases and J by 5 bases, with 4 bases of the junction left unmatched. This CDR3 comprises 14 residues. In germline, CDR1 is GTSNPN, CDR2 SVGIG (reference sequence). The CDR3 sequence is CAWSVKQGDQPQHF. The CDR3, as DNA: TGTGCCTGGAGTGTGAAGCAGGGGGATCAGCCCCAGCATTTT.

This chain joins TRBV11-2 and TRBJ2-5, with D hard to call. The CDR3 loop spans 17 amino acids. Germline V lookup: CDR1 SGHAT, CDR2 FQNNGV. V lost 3 bases and J lost 5, with 22 bases in between. The CDR3 region is CASSFLGRPSLGETQYF. CDR3 sequence (DNA): TGTGCCAGCAGCTTCTTGGGCAGACCATCCTTGGGGGAGACCCAGTACTTC.

The genes are TRBV25-1 and TRBJ2-3; D is undetermined. Germline V lookup: CDR1 MGHDK, CDR2 SYGVNS. This CDR3 is 14 amino acids long. V lost 2 bases, J lost 5 bases, and 11 bases lay in between. CDR3 in amino acids: CASSEGIARDTQYF. CDR3 coding DNA: TGTGCCAGCAGTGAAGGGATAGCCCGAGATACGCAGTATTTT.

CDR3 amino acids: CAIREGGTDTQYF. DNA for the CDR3: TGTGCCATCAGGGAGGGAGGCACAGATACGCAGTATTTT. The gene calls are TRBV10-3 and TRBJ2-3; D possibly corresponds to TRBD2 (6 bases). The CDR3 loop spans 13 amino acids. In germline, CDR1 is ENHRY, CDR2 SYGVKD. The germline V and J ends were trimmed by 6 bases and 1 base, with 8 bases remaining between them.

This chain's CDR3 is CASSVGPGTSYEQYF. CDR3 DNA sequence: TGTGCCAGCAGCGTAGGGCCTGGGACTTCCTACGAGCAGTACTTC. This chain joins TRBV9 and TRBJ2-7, with D perhaps matching TRBD2 (6 bases). Trimming cost V 0 bases and J 1 base, with 11 bases left between them. The CDR3 totals 15 residues. Germline loops: CDR1 SGDLS, CDR2 YYNGEE.

The chain has TRBV9 and TRBJ2-4; TRBD2 is a possible D gene (5 bases). Germline V gene lookup returns CDR1 SGDLS and CDR2 YYNGEE. This CDR3 comprises 15 residues. V lost 3 bases, J lost 0 bases, and 10 bases lay in between. The DNA of the CDR3 is TGTGCCAGCAGCGGGGCGGGTCTAGCCAAAAACATTCAGTACTTC. Protein sequence: CASSGAGLAKNIQYF.

This clone has just one count. The V and J genes are TRBV7-2 and TRBJ2-2; D is tentatively TRBD1 or TRBD2 (5 bases each). Germline V gene data show CDR1 as SGHTA and CDR2 as FQGNSA. V was cut by 5 bases and J by 3 bases, with 10 bases left in between. This CDR3 spans 14 amino acids. CDR3 residues: CASSGGSYTGELFF. CDR3 bases: TGTGCCAGCAGCGGGGGTTCTTACACCGGGGAGCTGTTTTTT. Looking up the rest from reference TRBV7-2 and TRBJ2-2 gives the full variable domain: GAGVSQSPSNKVTEKGKDVELRCDPISGHTALYWYRQSLGQGLEFLIYFQGNSAPDKSGLPSDRFSAERTGGSVSTLTIQRTQQEDSAVYLCASSGGSYTGELFFGEGSRLTVL.

The chain carries TRBV2 and TRBJ2-1; no definite D call. The ends were cut back, 5 bases at V and 0 bases at J, with 11 bases in the middle. The CDR3 loop spans 15 amino acids. Looked up from germline, CDR1 is SNHLY and CDR2 is FYNNEI. CDR3 nucleotides: TGTGCCAGCAGTCGGGCCCCGCTCTCCTACAATGAGCAGTTCTTC. Residues: CASSRAPLSYNEQFF. Filled out from reference TRBV2 and TRBJ2-1, the complete variable domain reads EPEVTQTPSHQVTQMGQEVILRCVPISNHLYFYWYRQILGQKVEFLVSFYNNEISEKSEIFDDQFSVERPDGSNFTLKIRSTKLEDSAMYFCASSRAPLSYNEQFFGPGTRLTVL.

For this clone: The same CDR3 arises from other DNA sequences in this sample as well. The chain combines TRBV18 with TRBJ1-5; 8 nucleotides match TRBD1. V trimming: 3 bases; J trimming: 6 bases; junction bases outside the gene matches: 1. Germline-derived CDR1 and CDR2 are KGHSH and LQKENI. The CDR3 sequence is 13 residues long. Here the CDR3 DNA reads TGTGCCAGCTCACCGGACAGGGCTCAGCCCCAGCATTTT. Its protein is CASSPDRAQPQHF.

This clone was detected only a few times. The chain couples TRBV29-1 to TRBJ2-7; 8 bases align to TRBD1. The trim removed 6 bases at V and 6 bases at J, leaving 4 bases unmatched. Germline V gene sequence: CDR1 SQVTM, CDR2 ANQGSEA. This CDR3 spans 11 amino acids. CDR3 amino acids: CSVGTGGEQYF. The CDR3 nucleotides are TGCAGCGTCGGAACAGGGGGCGAGCAGTACTTC.

As regards this clone: Since a much larger clone is just one base distant, this may be a read error. In the same sample, other DNA sequences code for this CDR3. This chain joins TRBV2 and TRBJ2-1; no definite D call. The CDR3 totals 11 residues. Trimming stripped 5 bases from V and 3 bases from J, with 2 bases between. Germline values: CDR1 SNHLY, CDR2 FYNNEI. This chain's CDR3 is CASSYYNEQFF. The CDR3 DNA sequence: TGTGCCAGCAGTTACTACAATGAGCAGTTCTTC.

This chain joins TRBV27 and TRBJ2-5, with 10 bases lining up with TRBD2. The CDR3 sequence is 17 residues long. Unmatched junction bases numbered 10, after V lost 5 bases and J lost 1 base. CDR1 is MNHEY, CDR2 SMNVEV, per germline (reference sequence). The CDR3 DNA reads TGTGCCAGCAGTGGGGCCTTACTAGCGGGATTCCAAGAGACCCAGTACTTC. Translating gives CASSGALLAGFQETQYF.

There are a few counts of this clone. This chain joins TRBV5-6 and TRBJ2-4; D gene uncertain. CDR3 length: 14 residues. Germline V gives CDR1 SGHDT, CDR2 YYEEEE. Trimming shortened V by 1 base and J by 2 bases, and 7 bases separated the two germline ends. CDR3 protein: CASSLTVTKNIQYF. The CDR3 bases are TGTGCCAGCAGCTTGACGGTAACCAAAAACATTCAGTACTTC.

This clone was detected only a few times. The chain links TRBV5-6 to TRBJ2-7, with 14 nucleotides matching TRBD2. V was clipped by 3 bases and J by 12 bases; unmatched bases: 8. The germline V gene has CDR1 SGHDT and CDR2 YYEEEE. This CDR3 spans 14 amino acids. CDR3 residues: CASSSGTSGSFRYF. Here the CDR3 DNA reads TGTGCCAGCAGCTCAGGGACTAGCGGGAGCTTCCGGTACTTC. The whole variable domain, remainder taken from reference TRBV5-6 and TRBJ2-7, is DAGVTQSPTHLIKTRGQQVTLRCSPKSGHDTVSWYQQALGQGPQFIFQYYEEEERQRGNFPDRFSGHQFPNYSSELNVNALLLGDSALYLCASSSGTSGSFRYFGPGTRLTVT.

This clone was seen a few times. J is TRBJ2-1 and V is TRBV18; D ambiguous. Germline values: CDR1 KGHSH, CDR2 LQKENI. The V end lost 3 bases, the J end lost 5 bases, and 11 bases lay between the germline ends. The CDR3 covers 14 residues. The CDR3 DNA reads TGTGCCAGCTCACCGTTGGGCGGAGACAATGAGCAGTTCTTC. Protein: CASSPLGGDNEQFF.

The chain is built from TRBV19 and TRBJ2-7; 8 bases map to TRBD1. V dropped 5 bases and J dropped 8; count of bases not matched to a gene: 8. Looked up from germline, CDR1 is LNHDA and CDR2 is SQIVND (reference sequence). There are 13 residues in the CDR3. Here the CDR3 DNA reads TGTGCCAGTAGTCCAGCCGGGACAGGACAGCAGTACTTC. This encodes CASSPAGTGQQYF.

In its sample, this clone was seen a few times. This chain connects TRBV6-6 to TRBJ2-7; possible D gene TRBD1, 5 bases. With 6 bases removed from V and 5 bases from J, the gap between germline ends came to 8 bases. Germline V lookup: CDR1 MNHNY, CDR2 SVGAGI (reference sequence). The CDR3 length is 11 residues. The CDR3 region is CASRQDHEQYF. The CDR3 DNA reads as TGTGCCAGCAGACAGGACCACGAGCAGTACTTC.

The chain combines TRBV10-3 with TRBJ2-3; D is undetermined. Looked up from germline, CDR1 is ENHRY and CDR2 is SYGVKD. CDR3 length equals 13 residues. V was pared by 2 bases and J by 10 bases, with 13 bases between. The DNA of the CDR3 is TGTGCCATCAGTGAGCCCGGAGAATCCGCGCAGTATTTT. Its translation is CAISEPGESAQYF.

The rearrangement links TRBV6-5 to TRBJ2-2; perhaps D is TRBD1 or TRBD2 (5 bases each). Germline loops: CDR1 MNHEY, CDR2 SVGAGI. The length of the CDR3 is 13 residues. Between the trimmed V and J ends, which lost 5 bases and 7 bases, there was a span of 11 bases. The CDR3 nucleotides are TGTGCCAGCAGTCGACAGCGGAGCGGGGAGCTGTTTTTT. Its translation is CASSRQRSGELFF.

This rearrangement joins TRBV7-9 to TRBJ1-1, with 9 positions matching TRBD1. J gave up 10 bases and V 5 bases, and 20 bases lay outside the gene matches. The CDR3 is 17 amino acids. CDR1 is SEHNR, CDR2 FQNEAQ, per germline (reference sequence). CDR3 DNA sequence: TGTGCCAGCAGCCAAGCCCTGTTCTTCCGGGACAGGGACGGAGCTTTCTTT. This gives the protein CASSQALFFRDRDGAFF. The variable domain in full, completed from reference TRBV7-9 and TRBJ1-1, reads DTGVSQNPRHKITKRGQNVTFRCDPISEHNRLYWYRQTLGQGPEFLTYFQNEAQLEKSRLLSDRFSAERPKGSFSTLEIQRTEQGDSAMYLCASSQALFFRDRDGAFFGQGTRLTVV.